The 5 T cell receptor beta chains in this list originate from one sample, sequenced in a study of cytomegalovirus exposure and HLA in healthy donors. Use of 60 Vbeta and 13 Jbeta primers characterized the PCR. Using immunoSEQ multiplex PCR, the repertoire was profiled, and TCRdb retains in-frame clones only, with some absent. The data hold some 170,000 clones, with around 90% observed a single time. The sequenced sample was PBMCs. These TCRs come from a woman in her 30s in good health and CMV-seronegative.

V gene TRBV2 combines with J gene TRBJ2-1, with a possible D match to TRBD1 (6 bases). This CDR3 has 16 amino acids. Trimming removed 4 bases from V and 4 bases from J, with 17 bases in between. Germline loops: CDR1 SNHLY, CDR2 FYNNEI. The CDR3 here is CASSVTISGQYNEQFF. The CDR3 coding sequence is TGTGCCAGCAGTGTAACCATATCCGGACAGTACAATGAGCAGTTCTTC.

The chain combines TRBV5-1 with TRBJ2-2; TRBD1 matches at 11 bases. Germline V gene lookup returns CDR1 SGHRS and CDR2 YFSETQ. The CDR3 length is 16 residues. J was trimmed by 7 bases and V by 3 bases; bases with no gene match: 8. The CDR3 DNA reads TGCGCCAGCAGCTCAACCGGGACAGGGGGGATCGGGGAGCTGTTTTTT. Its translation is CASSSTGTGGIGELFF.

The CDR3 sequence is CASSFEGNTEAFF. CDR3 DNA: TGCGCCAGCAGCTTTGAGGGGAACACTGAAGCTTTCTTT. The chain employs TRBV5-1 and TRBJ1-1; D unresolved. V was cut by 2 bases and J by 1 base, with 6 bases left in between. The CDR3 has 13 residues. CDR1 and CDR2 from the germline V gene are SGHRS and YFSETQ.

The chain uses TRBV7-9 and TRBJ2-2; possibly TRBD2 for D (5 bases). This CDR3 region has 15 residues. The V end was cut by 5 bases, the J end by 0 bases, with 10 bases between. Germline values: CDR1 SEHNR, CDR2 FQNEAQ (reference sequence). CDR3 region: CASSDVEANTGELFF. The CDR3 DNA reads as TGTGCCAGCAGCGATGTGGAGGCGAACACCGGGGAGCTGTTTTTT.

The CDR3 reads CASSSTGASTDTQYF. In nucleotides, the CDR3 is TGTGCCAGCAGTTCGACAGGGGCCAGCACAGATACGCAGTATTTT. The gene calls are TRBV6-6 and TRBJ2-3; 8 positions match TRBD1. Trimming at V came to 4 bases and at J to 0 bases, leaving 3 bases not matched to a gene. Germline CDR1 reads MNHNY; CDR2 reads SVGAGI (reference sequence). CDR3 length: 15 residues.